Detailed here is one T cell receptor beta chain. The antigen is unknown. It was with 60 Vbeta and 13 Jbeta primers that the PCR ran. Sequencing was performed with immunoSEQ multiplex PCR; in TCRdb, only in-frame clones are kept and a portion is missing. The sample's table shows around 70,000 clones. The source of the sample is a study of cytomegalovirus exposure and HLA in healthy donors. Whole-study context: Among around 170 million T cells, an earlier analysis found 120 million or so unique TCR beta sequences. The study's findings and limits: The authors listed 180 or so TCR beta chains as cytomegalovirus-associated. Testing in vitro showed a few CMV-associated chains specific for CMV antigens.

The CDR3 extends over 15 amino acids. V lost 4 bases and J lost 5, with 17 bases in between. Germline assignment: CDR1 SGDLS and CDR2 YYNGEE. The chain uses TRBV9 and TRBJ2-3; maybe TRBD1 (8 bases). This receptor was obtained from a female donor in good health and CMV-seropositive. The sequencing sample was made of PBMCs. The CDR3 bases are TGTGCCAGCAGCCTAGAGGACAGGGAGGGAGATACGCAGTATTTT. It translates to CASSLEDREGDTQYF.